This entry features one T cell receptor (beta chain) sequence. Its antigen is currently unknown. The source of the sample is a study of T cells in women clearing cervical HPV infection. General study findings and limits: CIN3+ cases had significantly higher TCR richness than controls; evenness did not differ.

The data were produced by immunoSEQ multiplex PCR, yet TCRdb's version contains in-frame clones alone and is incomplete. The repertoire table contains tens of thousands of clones. What was sequenced was blood buffy coat. The receptor comes from a woman aged 18-69 years with a cervical HPV16 infection that either progressed to CIN3+ or cleared (not recorded which).

CDR3 residues: CASSLWDRSTDTQYF. The CDR3 bases that were read are TGTGCCAGCAGCTTGTGGGACAGATCAACAGATACG. The J gene is TRBJ2-3, the V gene TRBV5-6; TRBD1 aligns across 7 bases. Read data end 3 residues before the CDR3 end; the end is taken from the germline J gene. Germline V gene data show CDR1 as SGHDT and CDR2 as YYEEEE. J gave up 3 bases and V 1 base, and 5 bases lay outside the gene matches. This CDR3 contains 15 residues.